A selection of T cell receptor beta chains follows, all from one sample in a study of tumor-infiltrating lymphocytes in primary liver carcinoma. One entry per CDR3 protein results from TCRdb running MiXCR on the multiplex PCR reads. The sample has nearly 200,000 distinct CDR3 sequences, roughly two thirds seen once; the top ten hold about 7.1%. The source material was peripheral blood. These receptors originate from an older woman with primary liver carcinoma and hepatitis B virus infection. CDR3s include the opening cysteine and the closing phenylalanine or tryptophan. The order of the fields is J gene, V gene, CDR3 protein.

J: TRBJ2-2; V: TRBV12-3/TRBV12-4; CDR3: CASSLMPGELFF
J: TRBJ1-1; V: TRBV10-3; CDR3: CAITRGTAMNTEAFF
J: TRBJ2-1; V: TRBV20-1; CDR3: CSARAGDYNEQFF
J: TRBJ2-1; V: TRBV30; CDR3: CAWSVGLAGAVGSYNEQFF
J: TRBJ1-2; V: TRBV29-1; CDR3: CSVEESMQGGSYGYTF
J: TRBJ2-3; V: TRBV11-2; CDR3: CVSSLGLTSATDTQYF
J: TRBJ1-1; V: TRBV11-3; CDR3: CASSFRTGTNTEALF
J: TRBJ1-3; V: TRBV28; CDR3: CASSAQPFSGNTIYF
J: TRBJ2-2; V: TRBV5-8; CDR3: CASSLRGHNTGELFF
J: TRBJ2-7; V: TRBV6-6; CDR3: CASSSAPGQGSSYEQYF
J: TRBJ2-1; V: TRBV4-1; CDR3: CASSHLPSPEGQFF
J: TRBJ2-5; V: TRBV11-2; CDR3: CASSPPDRVQETQYF
J: TRBJ2-1; V: TRBV4-1; CDR3: CASSQSEVGSYNEQFF
J: TRBJ1-1; V: TRBV5-6; CDR3: CASSFADIPEAFF
J: TRBJ2-1; V: TRBV5-6; CDR3: CASNDGQGWGHEQFF
J: TRBJ2-1; V: TRBV11-2; CDR3: CASSSPVTSMDEQSF
J: TRBJ2-7; V: TRBV10-3; CDR3: CAIRETGGHEQYF
J: TRBJ2-5; V: TRBV6-5; CDR3: CASRRAGSLQYF
J: TRBJ2-7; V: TRBV11-2; CDR3: CASSSAGQSYEQYF
J: TRBJ1-1; V: TRBV4-1; CDR3: CASGLRDRWDTEAFF
J: TRBJ1-2; V: TRBV12-3/TRBV12-4; CDR3: CASRSQGRAVYGYTF
J: TRBJ2-5; V: TRBV11-2; CDR3: CACRLQGGTWETQYF
J: TRBJ2-1; V: TRBV5-4; CDR3: CASSPAGGSYDEQFF
J: TRBJ1-5; V: TRBV30; CDR3: CAWSRGQNQPQHF
J: TRBJ2-3; V: TRBV11-1; CDR3: CASSLTTEDTHYF
J: TRBJ2-7; V: TRBV7-2; CDR3: CASRLGPGEQYF
J: TRBJ2-3; V: TRBV5-4; CDR3: CASSPGTSGSMEADTQYF
J: TRBJ1-1; V: TRBV11-3; CDR3: CASSKPPVQGATEDFF
J: TRBJ2-3; V: TRBV13; CDR3: CASSPRTLLDTQYF
J: TRBJ2-5; V: TRBV21-1; CDR3: CASGKGVSGRSQETQYF
J: TRBJ2-2; V: TRBV6-1; CDR3: CASSSQGVATGELFF
J: TRBJ2-7; V: TRBV11-2; CDR3: CASSLYGTSFFEQYF
J: TRBJ2-6; V: TRBV28; CDR3: CASSLLGPGGNVLTF
J: TRBJ2-1; V: TRBV11-2; CDR3: CASSLRPAESGEQVF
J: TRBJ1-2; V: TRBV6-1; CDR3: CATSWQGDGYTF
J: TRBJ2-1; V: TRBV11-1; CDR3: CAGSSPGGVQFF
J: TRBJ2-2; V: TRBV11-2; CDR3: CASCLEYTGELFF
J: TRBJ2-3; V: TRBV29-1; CDR3: CSVHSLQGGGTDTQYF
J: TRBJ1-1; V: TRBV6-1; CDR3: CASSELGGISNTEAFF
J: TRBJ2-3; V: TRBV7-9; CDR3: CASSRFESDTHYF
J: TRBJ2-5; V: TRBV6-6; CDR3: CASSLRTPAHQETQYF
J: TRBJ2-7; V: TRBV6-5; CDR3: CAGSRLAGRRWEQYF
J: TRBJ1-1; V: TRBV14; CDR3: CASSPRVNTEAFF
J: TRBJ1-1; V: TRBV28; CDR3: CASNREYTEAFF
J: TRBJ2-1; V: TRBV5-1; CDR3: CASSRGDRGDNEQFF
J: TRBJ2-3; V: TRBV11-2; CDR3: CASSYPETGTGTQYF
J: TRBJ1-2; V: TRBV28; CDR3: CASRTWDTTGGYTF
J: TRBJ2-1; V: TRBV5-4; CDR3: CASSESSSNNEQFF
J: TRBJ1-3; V: TRBV28; CDR3: CASSSRYSGNTIYF
J: TRBJ2-7; V: TRBV6-5; CDR3: CASSCRLPEYEQYF
J: TRBJ2-1; V: TRBV7-2; CDR3: CASSLNPGLDEQFF
J: TRBJ2-1; V: TRBV14; CDR3: CASSPPDSGLEPFF
J: TRBJ2-7; V: TRBV11-2; CDR3: CASSLNWGFTYEQYF
J: TRBJ2-1; V: TRBV29-1; CDR3: CSTRDTVSSYNEQFF
J: TRBJ2-7; V: TRBV28; CDR3: CASNVGGNQYEQYF
J: TRBJ2-7; V: TRBV5-1; CDR3: CASSLQVNSYEQHF
J: TRBJ2-7; V: TRBV11-1; CDR3: CAGSQNRFVEQYF
J: TRBJ2-1; V: TRBV12-3/TRBV12-4; CDR3: CASSFRGERFDNEQFF
J: TRBJ2-7; V: TRBV10-1; CDR3: CASSGTRTSGRLREQYF
J: TRBJ1-2; V: TRBV5-4; CDR3: CASNYDPGVDYGYTF